Detailed here is one TCR beta chain. The CDR3 has 15 amino acids. CDR1 and CDR2 from the germline V gene are SGDLS and YYNGEE. V was shortened by 3 bases and J by 2 bases, with 14 bases between the two germline ends. Authors' analysis steps: Amplifying reference gene primers gave estimates of nucleated cell counts. Data came from immunoSEQ multiplex PCR; TCRdb stores just in-frame clones and leaves some out. V, J and clone size are those of that table, while D and trimming were read from the DNA. The top ten hold approximately 1.5% of the sample, which has under 150,000 clones, 70% to 90% seen once. This entry belongs to a study of blood T cell repertoires in COVID-19. Across the whole study: Some COVID-19 samples were acute and others convalescent; all came from the United States, Italy and Spain. Sample material is recorded as cDNA or gDNA derived from T cells, B-cell-depleted T cells, or PBMCs.

The specimen sequenced was peripheral blood. This receptor was identified in a human donor in a cohort sampled during active COVID-19. The chain carries TRBV9 and TRBJ2-5; D is perhaps TRBD2 (6 bases). CDR3 nucleotides: TGTGCCAGCAGCGCGGGTGGGGGGAGACAAGAGACCCAGTACTTC. Residues: CASSAGGGRQETQYF.